This T cell receptor (beta chain) is drawn from a study of cytomegalovirus exposure and HLA in healthy donors. CDR1 and CDR2 from the germline V gene are SGHNT and YENEEA. CDR3 length equals 13 residues. V was pared by 5 bases and J by 10 bases, with 15 bases between. Overall study results and limits: Sequence variants that were highly shared formed a cluster that was likely a sequencing artifact. The authors later found HLA-associated TCR beta chains more clonally expanded than equally common others. When analyzed later, the rates of TCR association showed variation by HLA locus, with DRB1 the most and HLA-C the fewest. Excluded were some V segments that proved indistinguishable, including TRBV6-2 and TRBV6-3.

As for this clone: Its antigen is not known.

Vbeta (60) and Jbeta (13) primers were used in the PCR. The protocol was immunoSEQ multiplex PCR, while the TCRdb copy is restricted to in-frame clones and leaves out a portion. The data contain around 200,000 clones, roughly 85% of them singletons. The specimen sequenced was PBMCs. The rearrangement joins TRBV11-3 to TRBJ2-1, with D possibly TRBD1 on 6 matching bases. The clonotype comes from a male donor in good health and CMV-seronegative. CDR3 in DNA: TGTGCCAGCAGCCCCGGTGCAGGACAGGAGCAGTTCTTC. Encoded protein: CASSPGAGQEQFF.